This T cell receptor (beta chain) came from a study of STAT5B mutations in CD4+ large granular lymphocyte leukemia. Background on the study: Among healthy donors, a particular HLA allele went with more CDR3 'QG' motifs.

Per the original data handling: A productive frequency of 2.59 x 10-5 was the lowest detectable. Data came from immunoSEQ multiplex PCR; TCRdb stores just in-frame clones and leaves some out. For V, J and clone size, that table is used; D and trimming come from the DNA. The sample yields 30,000 to 35,000 clones, 88% seen once. The material sequenced was CD4+ T cells from blood buffy coats. This receptor was obtained from a human donor in good health.

The CDR3 loop is CASNYGNTIYF. In DNA, the CDR3 is TGTGCCAGTAATTATGGAAACACCATATATTTT. This chain links TRBV19 with TRBJ1-3, with D unclear. Trimming pared 7 bases from V and 3 bases from J, leaving 4 bases between. CDR3 length equals 11 residues. CDR1 is LNHDA and CDR2 is SQIVND in the germline V gene (reference sequence).